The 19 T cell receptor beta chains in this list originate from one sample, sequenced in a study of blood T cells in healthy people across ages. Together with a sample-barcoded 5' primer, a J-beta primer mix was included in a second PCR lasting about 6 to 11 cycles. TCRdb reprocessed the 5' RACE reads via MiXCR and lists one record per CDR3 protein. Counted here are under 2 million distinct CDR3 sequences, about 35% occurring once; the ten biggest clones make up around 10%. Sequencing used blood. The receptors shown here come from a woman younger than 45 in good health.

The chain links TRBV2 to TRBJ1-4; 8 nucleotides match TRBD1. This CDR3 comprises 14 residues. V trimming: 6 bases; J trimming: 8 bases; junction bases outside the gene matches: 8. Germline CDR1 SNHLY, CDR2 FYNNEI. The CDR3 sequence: CASRRTGTVEKLFF. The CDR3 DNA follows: TGTGCCAGCAGAAGGACAGGGACGGTGGAAAAACTGTTTTTT.

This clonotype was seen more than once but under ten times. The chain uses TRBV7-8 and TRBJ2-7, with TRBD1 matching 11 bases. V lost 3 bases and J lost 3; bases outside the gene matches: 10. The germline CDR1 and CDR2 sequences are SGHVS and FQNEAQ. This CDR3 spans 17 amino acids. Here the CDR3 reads CASSFGQGAHDFYEQYF. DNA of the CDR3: TGTGCCAGCAGCTTCGGACAGGGGGCTCATGATTTCTACGAGCAGTACTTC. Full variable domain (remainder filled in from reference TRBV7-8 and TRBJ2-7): GAGVSQSPRYKVAKRGQDVALRCDPISGHVSLFWYQQALGQGPEFLTYFQNEAQLDKSGLPSDRFFAERPEGSVSTLKIQRTQQEDSAVYLCASSFGQGAHDFYEQYFGPGTRLTVT.

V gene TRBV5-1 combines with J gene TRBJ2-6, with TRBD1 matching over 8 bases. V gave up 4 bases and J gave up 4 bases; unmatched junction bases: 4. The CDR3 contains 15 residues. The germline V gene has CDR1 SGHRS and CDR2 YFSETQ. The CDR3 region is CASSRTGIGANVLTF. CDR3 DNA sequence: TGCGCCAGCAGCCGGACAGGGATCGGGGCCAACGTCCTGACTTTC.

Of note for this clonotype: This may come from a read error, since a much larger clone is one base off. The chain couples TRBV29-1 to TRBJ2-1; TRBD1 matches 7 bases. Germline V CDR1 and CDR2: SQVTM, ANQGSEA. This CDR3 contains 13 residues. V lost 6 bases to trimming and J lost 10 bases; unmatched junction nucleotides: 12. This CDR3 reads CSVTFRDSYEQFF. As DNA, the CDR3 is TGCAGCGTCACTTTCCGGGACAGCTACGAGCAGTTCTTC.

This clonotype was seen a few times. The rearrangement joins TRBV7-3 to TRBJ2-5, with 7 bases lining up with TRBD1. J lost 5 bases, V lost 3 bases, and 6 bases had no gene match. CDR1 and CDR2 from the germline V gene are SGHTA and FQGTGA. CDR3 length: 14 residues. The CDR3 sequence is CASSLTGSLETQYF. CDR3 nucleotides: TGTGCCAGCAGCTTGACAGGGTCCCTGGAGACCCAGTACTTC.

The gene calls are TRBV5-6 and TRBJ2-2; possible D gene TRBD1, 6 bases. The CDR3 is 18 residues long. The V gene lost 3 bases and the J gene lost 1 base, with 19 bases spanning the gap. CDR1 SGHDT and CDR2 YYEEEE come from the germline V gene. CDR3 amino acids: CASSSHYVDRRNTGELFF. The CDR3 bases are TGTGCCAGCAGCTCCCATTACGTAGACAGGAGGAACACCGGGGAGCTGTTTTTT. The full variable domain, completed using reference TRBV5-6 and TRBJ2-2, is DAGVTQSPTHLIKTRGQQVTLRCSPKSGHDTVSWYQQALGQGPQFIFQYYEEEERQRGNFPDRFSGHQFPNYSSELNVNALLLGDSALYLCASSSHYVDRRNTGELFFGEGSRLTVL.

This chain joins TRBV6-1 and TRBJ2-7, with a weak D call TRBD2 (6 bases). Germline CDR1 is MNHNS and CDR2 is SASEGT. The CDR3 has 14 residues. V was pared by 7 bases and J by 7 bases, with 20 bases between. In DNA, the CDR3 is TGTGCCAGCATAGAGGGACTCCTCCGGAAAGAGCAGTACTTC. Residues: CASIEGLLRKEQYF.

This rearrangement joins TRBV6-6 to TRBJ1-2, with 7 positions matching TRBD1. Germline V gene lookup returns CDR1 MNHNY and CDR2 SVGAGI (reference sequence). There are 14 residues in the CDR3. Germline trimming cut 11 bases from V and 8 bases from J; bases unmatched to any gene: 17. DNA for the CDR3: TGTGCCTGCCAGCAGGGGATGACAGGGTTGGGCTACACCTTC. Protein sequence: CACQQGMTGLGYTF.

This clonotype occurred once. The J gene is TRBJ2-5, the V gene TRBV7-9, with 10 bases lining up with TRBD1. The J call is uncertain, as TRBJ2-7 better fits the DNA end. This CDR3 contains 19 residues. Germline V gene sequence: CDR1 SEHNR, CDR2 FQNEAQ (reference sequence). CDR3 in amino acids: CASSSTTGQGTSLSYEQYF. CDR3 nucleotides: TGTGCCAGCAGCTCTACCACGGGACAGGGGACTTCCCTCTCCTACGAGCAGTACTTC.

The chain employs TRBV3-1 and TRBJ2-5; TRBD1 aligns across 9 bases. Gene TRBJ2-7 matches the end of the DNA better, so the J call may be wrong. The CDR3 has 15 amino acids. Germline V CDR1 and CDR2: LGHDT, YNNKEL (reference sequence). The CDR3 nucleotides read TGTGCCAGCAGCCTCGCATGGACAGGGGACTACGAGCAGTACTTC. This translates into CASSLAWTGDYEQYF.

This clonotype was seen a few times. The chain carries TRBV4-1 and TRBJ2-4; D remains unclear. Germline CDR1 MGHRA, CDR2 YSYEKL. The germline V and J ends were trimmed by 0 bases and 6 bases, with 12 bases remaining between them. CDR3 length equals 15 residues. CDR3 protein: CASSQDRPTTNIQYF. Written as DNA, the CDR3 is TGCGCCAGCAGCCAAGATCGACCTACCACAAACATTCAGTACTTC.

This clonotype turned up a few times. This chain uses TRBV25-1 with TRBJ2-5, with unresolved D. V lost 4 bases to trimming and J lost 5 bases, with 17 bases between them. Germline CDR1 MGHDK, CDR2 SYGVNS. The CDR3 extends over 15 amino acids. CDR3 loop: CASSVPGFLEETQYF. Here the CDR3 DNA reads TGTGCCAGCAGTGTGCCGGGCTTCCTGGAGGAGACCCAGTACTTC.

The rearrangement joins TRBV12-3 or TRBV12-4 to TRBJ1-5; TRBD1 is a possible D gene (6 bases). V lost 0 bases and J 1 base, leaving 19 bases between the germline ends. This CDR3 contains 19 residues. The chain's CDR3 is CASSLAGGWDAGSNQPQHF. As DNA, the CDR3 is TGTGCCAGCAGTTTAGCAGGGGGATGGGACGCGGGGAGCAATCAGCCCCAGCATTTT.

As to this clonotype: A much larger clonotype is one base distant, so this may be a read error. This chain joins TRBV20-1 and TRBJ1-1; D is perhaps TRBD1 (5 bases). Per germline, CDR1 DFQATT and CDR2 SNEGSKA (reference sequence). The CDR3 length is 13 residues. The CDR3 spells CSARAGFDTGAFF. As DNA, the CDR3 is TGCAGTGCTAGAGCAGGGTTTGACACTGGAGCTTTCTTT.

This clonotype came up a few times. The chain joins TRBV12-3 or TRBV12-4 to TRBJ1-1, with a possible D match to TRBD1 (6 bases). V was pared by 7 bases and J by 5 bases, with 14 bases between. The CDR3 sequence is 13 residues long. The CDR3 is CASNERGFTEAFF. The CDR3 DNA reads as TGTGCCAGCAATGAGAGGGGGTTTACTGAAGCTTTCTTT.

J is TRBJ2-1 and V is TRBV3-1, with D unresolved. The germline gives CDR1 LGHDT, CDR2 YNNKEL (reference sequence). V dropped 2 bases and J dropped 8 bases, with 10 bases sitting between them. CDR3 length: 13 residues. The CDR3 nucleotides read TGTGCCAGCAGCCAACTAGGATACGATGAGCAGTTCTTC. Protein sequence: CASSQLGYDEQFF.

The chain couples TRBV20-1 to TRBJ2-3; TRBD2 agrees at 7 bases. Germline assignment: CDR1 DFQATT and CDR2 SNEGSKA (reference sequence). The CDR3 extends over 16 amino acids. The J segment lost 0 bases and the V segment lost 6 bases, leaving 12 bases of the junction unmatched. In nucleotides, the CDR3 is TGCAGTGCGCGAGTTCTTAGCGGGCCTAGCACAGATACGCAGTATTTT. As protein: CSARVLSGPSTDTQYF.

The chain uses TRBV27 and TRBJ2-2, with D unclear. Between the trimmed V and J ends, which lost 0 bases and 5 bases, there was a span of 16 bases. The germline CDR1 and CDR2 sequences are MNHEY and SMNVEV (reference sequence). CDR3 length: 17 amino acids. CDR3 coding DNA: TGTGCCAGCAGTTTATCTGGTCGACCAAGAACTACCGGGGAGCTGTTTTTT. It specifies CASSLSGRPRTTGELFF.

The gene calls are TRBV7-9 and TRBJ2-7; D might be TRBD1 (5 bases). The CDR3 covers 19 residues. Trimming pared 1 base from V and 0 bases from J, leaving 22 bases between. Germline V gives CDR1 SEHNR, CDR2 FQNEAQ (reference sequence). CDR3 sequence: CASSLGSPLRGLSSYEQYF. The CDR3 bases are TGTGCCAGCAGCTTAGGATCCCCCCTAAGGGGCTTGAGCTCCTACGAGCAGTACTTC.